These T cell receptor beta chains were read from a single sample in a study of cytomegalovirus exposure and HLA in healthy donors. Assay: immunoSEQ multiplex PCR; the TCRdb copy retains only in-frame clones and omits some. The sample lists 130,000 to 150,000 clones, more than 85% occurring once. Input material: PBMCs. The receptors were gathered from a man between 18 and 29 years old in good health and CMV-seronegative. Both conserved end residues are part of each CDR3. A D gene is named only where the DNA matches it firmly. Only part of the rows carry a size: once, few, many, or a class if the clone is expanded.

length	V	D	size	J	CDR3	DNA
12	TRBV19	TRBD1	.	TRBJ1-1	CAIRQGGTEAFF	TGTGCCATAAGACAGGGAGGCACTGAAGCTTTCTTT
13	TRBV5-8	TRBD2	few	TRBJ2-1	CASNSGRVYEQFF	TGTGCCAGCAATAGCGGGAGGGTCTATGAGCAGTTCTTC
18	TRBV7-9	TRBD1	.	TRBJ1-4	CASSHPSRDRDTNEKLFF	TGTGCCAGCAGCCATCCGTCCCGGGACAGGGACACTAATGAAAAACTGTTTTTT
14	TRBV11-2	.	.	TRBJ2-7	CASSFEGGAYEQYF	TGTGCCAGCAGCTTCGAAGGGGGGGCCTACGAGCAGTACTTC
13	TRBV5-4	.	.	TRBJ2-3	CASSLARTQTQYF	TGTGCCAGCAGCTTGGCCAGGACTCAGACGCAGTATTTT
17	TRBV27	TRBD2	once	TRBJ2-2	CASSSLITSVNTGELFF	TGTGCCAGCAGTTCCCTGATAACTAGCGTCAACACCGGGGAGCTGTTTTTT
14	TRBV29-1	.	.	TRBJ2-6	CSVDAGAGANVLTF	TGCAGCGTTGATGCAGGGGCTGGGGCCAACGTCCTGACTTTC
12	TRBV11-3	.	.	TRBJ1-1	CASSLKTAEAFF	TGTGCCAGCAGCTTGAAGACAGCCGAAGCTTTCTTT
14	TRBV2	.	.	TRBJ1-1	CASSEVSRNTEAFF	TGTGCCAGCAGTGAAGTTTCTCGGAACACTGAAGCTTTCTTT
12	TRBV29-1	TRBD1	.	TRBJ1-2	CSVETGGYGYTF	TGCAGCGTTGAGACAGGGGGCTATGGCTACACCTTC